This record concerns one T cell receptor beta chain sequence. Individuals drawn from under 30 US areas were roughly 18 to 89 years old. Donors were grouped by their self-reported clinical history. The sample originates from a study of blood T cell repertoires in COVID-19. Generated by immunoSEQ multiplex PCR, the TCRdb table keeps only in-frame clones and is missing some. The sample has roughly 300,000 clones; 86% are singletons. The CDR3 is made up of 16 amino acids. The germline V gene encodes CDR1 LNHDA and CDR2 SQIVND (reference sequence). Trimming took 8 bases from V and 4 from J; bases not matched to a gene: 10.

V usage is TRBV19 and J usage is TRBJ2-3; 12 bases match TRBD2. The sequenced sample consisted of PBMCs or T cells enriched from blood (not recorded which). The receptor comes from a young man who had recovered from COVID-19. For the CDR3, the DNA is TGTGCCAGTCGGACTAGCGGGGTACAGGGCGCAGATACGCAGTATTTT. Translating it yields CASRTSGVQGADTQYF.